The 26 T cell receptor beta chains presented below share a single source sample, sequenced in a study of regulatory T cells in long-lasting Graves disease. Time point in this sample: newly diagnosed GD, antithyroid drugs for less than 3 months. RNA extracted from PBMCs served as the sequencing template. CDR3 regions were amplified by Arm-PCR using iRepertoire HTBI primers to build TCR beta libraries. MiXCR was run by TCRdb on the multiplex PCR reads, yielding one entry per CDR3 protein. In the table there are roughly 350,000 distinct CDR3 sequences, 15% to 20% of which are singletons. These data also featured in a second study, about T cells in Graves' hyperthyroidism and ophthalmopathy.

The sample in question was peripheral blood mononuclear cells (PBMCs), obtained at new diagnosis, from a patient treated with antithyroid drugs. The receptors were gathered from a woman aged 18-30 years with Graves disease.

This clonotype showed up many times. The chain is built from TRBV3-1 and TRBJ2-1; TRBD2 agrees at 11 bases. Germline CDR1 reads LGHDT; CDR2 reads YNNKEL (reference sequence). This CDR3 has 18 residues. V shed 0 bases, J shed 8 bases, and the junction held 12 bases outside the gene matches. CDR3 residues: CASSQDRAKLAGVYEQFF. As DNA, the CDR3 is TGTGCCAGCAGCCAAGACAGGGCGAAACTAGCGGGAGTATATGAGCAGTTCTTC.

At least ten counts were recorded for this clonotype. The CDR3 loop is CASSADAGERIETQYF. CDR3 bases: TGTGCCAGCAGTGCCGATGCGGGAGAAAGGATAGAGACCCAGTACTTC. The V and J genes are TRBV6-1 and TRBJ2-5; 7 bases agree with TRBD2. The CDR3 runs 16 residues. V shed 4 bases and J 4 bases; nucleotides not matched to a gene: 12. Germline V gene data show CDR1 as MNHNS and CDR2 as SASEGT.

This clonotype was recorded many times. The genes are TRBV11-2 and TRBJ2-1, with TRBD2 matching 10 bases. Trimming took 5 bases from V and 3 from J; bases not matched to a gene: 10. The length of the CDR3 is 17 residues. Germline CDR1 and CDR2: SGHAT and FQNNGV. Written as DNA, the CDR3 is TGTGCCAGCAGCCCGATGGTGCTAGCGGGGGACTACAATGAGCAGTTCTTC. It codes for CASSPMVLAGDYNEQFF.

This clonotype was detected many times. This rearrangement joins TRBV30 to TRBJ2-1, with D possibly TRBD2 on 5 matching bases. V was trimmed by 4 bases and J by 3 bases, leaving 10 bases between them. This CDR3 region has 13 residues. Germline lookup yields CDR1 GTSNPN and CDR2 SVGIG (reference sequence). CDR3 region: CAWKSRGYNEQFF. CDR3 bases: TGTGCCTGGAAGTCCCGGGGCTACAATGAGCAGTTCTTC.

Concerning this clonotype: A much larger clone sits a single nucleotide away, making a read error possible. The CDR3 ends on some other residue instead of the conserved phenylalanine or tryptophan, so this is likely a read error. The chain has TRBV5-1 and TRBJ1-6; tentative D call: TRBD1 (5 bases). Germline values: CDR1 SGHRS, CDR2 YFSETQ. The CDR3 sequence is 14 residues long. V lost 1 base, J lost 9 bases, and 11 bases lay in between. The CDR3 here is CASSLRQTASPLHL. The CDR3 nucleotides read TGCGCCAGCAGCTTGAGACAGACAGCTTCACCCCTCCACCTT.

The chain is built from TRBV2 and TRBJ2-1, with 15 bases lining up with TRBD2. This CDR3 is 16 amino acids long. Germline trimming cut 6 bases from V and 5 bases from J; bases unmatched to any gene: 5. The germline V gene has CDR1 SNHLY and CDR2 FYNNEI. The CDR3 protein is CASRRTSGGAHNEQFF. In DNA, the CDR3 is TGTGCCAGCAGGAGGACTAGCGGGGGGGCCCACAATGAGCAGTTCTTC.

The genes are TRBV18 and TRBJ2-2, with 10 bases aligning to TRBD1. The germline CDR1 and CDR2 sequences are KGHSH and LQKENI. With 0 bases clipped from V and 3 bases from J, the junction kept 4 bases outside the gene matches. The length of the CDR3 is 17 residues. CDR3 coding DNA: TGTGCCAGCTCACCACCGGGACAGGGGCTGGACACCGGGGAGCTGTTTTTT. This encodes CASSPPGQGLDTGELFF. The full variable domain, in which reference TRBV18 and TRBJ2-2 provide the parts outside the CDR3, is NAGVMQNPRHLVRRRGQEARLRCSPMKGHSHVYWYRQLPEEGLKFMVYLQKENIIDESGMPKERFSAEFPKEGPSILRIQQVVRGDSAAYFCASSPPGQGLDTGELFFGEGSRLTVL.

Comment on this clonotype: Its ends do not fully match the called genes, so a read error is possible. The gene calls are TRBV6-5 and TRBJ2-1; TRBD1 aligns across 7 bases. CDR1 and CDR2 from the germline V gene are MNHEY and SVGAGI. The CDR3 sequence is 13 residues long. In nucleotides, the CDR3 is TGTGCCAGCTGTTATTCGACAGGGAATGAGCAGTTCTTC. This sequence encodes CASCYSTGNEQFF.

This clonotype was detected ten times or more. CDR3 DNA sequence: TGTGCCAGCAGCTCCGGGACCGGAGGGTTTGGCTACACCTTC. It specifies CASSSGTGGFGYTF. The chain couples TRBV2 to TRBJ1-2, with TRBD1 as a possible D gene (5 bases). Germline-derived CDR1 and CDR2 are SNHLY and FYNNEI. V dropped 6 bases and J dropped 7 bases, with 18 bases sitting between them. The CDR3 contains 14 residues.

This clonotype was counted only a few times. V and J are TRBV7-9 and TRBJ2-3, with 11 bases aligning to TRBD1. The CDR3 is 15 amino acids. V lost 5 bases, J lost 3 bases, and 4 bases stayed unmatched. The germline gives CDR1 SEHNR, CDR2 FQNEAQ (reference sequence). The CDR3: CASSAGQGVTDTQYF. The CDR3 DNA sequence: TGTGCCAGCAGCGCGGGACAGGGGGTGACAGATACGCAGTATTTT.

This clonotype was seen only a few times. The chain combines TRBV4-2 with TRBJ1-6; the D gene is possibly TRBD1 (5 bases). Germline V gene sequence: CDR1 LGHNA, CDR2 YNFKEQ. The CDR3 runs to 14 residues. Trimming pared 4 bases from V and 8 bases from J, leaving 12 bases between. CDR3 bases: TGTGCCAGCAGCCCACAGGCCAGGGATTCACCCCTCCACTTT. Translated: CASSPQARDSPLHF.

J is TRBJ2-5 and V is TRBV5-1; D gene unclear. This CDR3 spans 14 amino acids. V was cut by 0 bases and J by 12 bases, with 18 bases left in between. CDR1 and CDR2 from the germline V gene are SGHRS and YFSETQ. CDR3 loop: CASSLEGQMDPEYF. The CDR3 coding sequence is TGCGCCAGCAGCTTGGAGGGTCAGATGGACCCCGAGTACTTC.

The sample holds many counts of this clonotype. This chain uses TRBV12-3 or TRBV12-4 with TRBJ1-1; unclear D gene. There are 11 residues in the CDR3. The V end was cut by 8 bases, the J end by 10 bases, with 14 bases between. The CDR3 DNA is TGTGCCAGCGCTGCCCGGGGAGGAGCTTTCTTT. Its translation is CASAARGGAFF.

There are many counts of this clonotype. The rearrangement joins TRBV6-1 to TRBJ2-5, with 10 bases that match TRBD2. The V gene's germline CDR1 is MNHNS and CDR2 SASEGT. The CDR3 extends over 15 amino acids. Unmatched junction bases numbered 5, after V lost 5 bases and J lost 2 bases. CDR3 sequence (DNA): TGTGCCAGCAGTCTCGAGCGGGGGGGGCAAGAGACCCAGTACTTC. Translated, it gives CASSLERGGQETQYF.

Only a few counts were recorded for this clonotype. The gene calls are TRBV13 and TRBJ2-2; D might be TRBD1 (5 bases). The V gene lost 5 bases and the J gene lost 3 bases, with 16 bases spanning the gap. This CDR3 is 16 amino acids long. Germline V gene lookup returns CDR1 PRHDT and CDR2 FYEKMQ (reference sequence). This CDR3 reads CASSPGSGWYTGELFF. Here the CDR3 DNA reads TGTGCCAGCAGCCCCGGGTCAGGGTGGTACACCGGGGAGCTGTTTTTT.

The V gene is TRBV4-2, the J gene TRBJ1-5; maybe TRBD1 (5 bases). This CDR3 is 16 amino acids long. Germline CDR1 LGHNA, CDR2 YNFKEQ. Trimming took 0 bases from V and 6 from J, leaving 15 bases between them. The CDR3 region is CASSQDGAGGGQPQHF. CDR3 sequence (DNA): TGTGCCAGCAGCCAAGATGGGGCGGGTGGTGGTCAGCCCCAGCATTTT.

This clonotype has a handful of counts. Possible read error: a much larger clone is one base away. This is likely a read error, given that the CDR3 carries no conserved phenylalanine or tryptophan at its end. This chain uses TRBV5-1 with TRBJ2-1; D is undetermined. Germline-derived CDR1 and CDR2 are SGHRS and YFSETQ. The CDR3 consists of 15 residues. With 0 bases removed from V and 5 bases from J, the gap between germline ends came to 12 bases. As DNA, the CDR3 is TGCGCCAGCAGCTTGGTTCAAGGGTTTAACAATGAGCAGTTCTCC. Residues: CASSLVQGFNNEQFS.

This clonotype was seen many times. This rearrangement joins TRBV3-1 to TRBJ2-5; 8 bases are a match to TRBD1. The CDR3 loop spans 15 amino acids. CDR1 is LGHDT and CDR2 is YNNKEL in the germline V gene (reference sequence). V gave up 4 bases and J gave up 5 bases; unmatched junction bases: 9. The CDR3 region is CASSRTGQADETQYF. The CDR3 nucleotides read TGTGCCAGCAGCCGGACGGGACAGGCGGATGAGACCCAGTACTTC.

The chain combines TRBV19 with TRBJ2-4; the D is unclear. Between the trimmed V and J ends, which lost 8 bases and 6 bases, there was a span of 8 bases. This CDR3 is built from 11 residues. In germline, CDR1 is LNHDA, CDR2 SQIVND (reference sequence). CDR3 sequence reads: CASSDSNIQYF. CDR3 nucleotide sequence: TGTGCCAGTTCGGATTCAAACATTCAGTACTTC.

This clonotype was observed at least ten times. J is TRBJ2-1 and V is TRBV2; D not resolved. V was cut by 11 bases and J by 0 bases, with 11 bases left in between. This CDR3 is 13 amino acids long. The germline gives CDR1 SNHLY, CDR2 FYNNEI. CDR3 residues: CAGTSSSYNEQFF. CDR3 nucleotides: TGTGCCGGTACCTCGAGCTCCTACAATGAGCAGTTCTTC.

This clonotype has only a few counts. CDR3 in DNA: TGTGCCAGCAGCGGGGGTCCGGGACAGGGGTTGGAGACCCAGTACTTC. It codes for CASSGGPGQGLETQYF. V gene TRBV5-6 combines with J gene TRBJ2-5; 10 nucleotides match TRBD1. J lost 5 bases, V lost 4 bases, and 11 bases had no gene match. This CDR3 region has 16 residues. Germline V gene sequence: CDR1 SGHDT, CDR2 YYEEEE.

V gene TRBV11-2 combines with J gene TRBJ1-2; a weak D match, TRBD1 (6 bases). Germline V gene sequence: CDR1 SGHAT, CDR2 FQNNGV. The CDR3 consists of 15 residues. The V end was cut by 6 bases, the J end by 4 bases, with 18 bases between. CDR3 DNA: TGTGCCAGCAGGGAGAGCCAAGGGGGTCCCTATGGCTACACCTTC. It translates to CASRESQGGPYGYTF.

The chain is built from TRBV29-1 and TRBJ2-1; no firm D call. The CDR3 consists of 11 residues. Trimming left V 6 bases short and J 9 bases short, with 12 bases between. The germline CDR1 and CDR2 sequences are SQVTM and ANQGSEA. CDR3 protein: CSVLPGGEQFF. CDR3 coding DNA: TGCAGCGTCCTACCGGGTGGTGAGCAGTTCTTC.

This clonotype has at least ten counts. CDR3 coding DNA: TGTGCCAGCAGCTGGGGGACAGGGCGCTATGGCTACACCTTC. This sequence encodes CASSWGTGRYGYTF. This chain joins TRBV12-3 or TRBV12-4 and TRBJ1-2, with 9 nucleotides matching TRBD1. Trimming at V came to 6 bases and at J to 4 bases, leaving 6 bases not matched to a gene. The CDR3 runs 14 residues.

This clonotype was seen at least ten times. The V gene is TRBV5-1, the J gene TRBJ2-3; 10 bases are a match to TRBD1. The germline gives CDR1 SGHRS, CDR2 YFSETQ. After removal of 4 bases from V and 6 bases from J, the junction contained 11 bases not matched to a gene. This CDR3 has 16 amino acids. The CDR3 DNA reads as TGCGCCAGCAGCGGATCGACAGGGGGCTCGGAGGATACGCAGTATTTT. Amino acid sequence: CASSGSTGGSEDTQYF.

This clonotype is classed as medium-sized. CDR3 residues: CASSFPGRSRMNTEAFF. DNA for the CDR3: TGTGCCAGCAGCTTTCCTGGGCGGTCTCGTATGAACACTGAAGCTTTCTTT. The chain joins TRBV11-2 to TRBJ1-1; no reliable D call. Trimming removed 3 bases at V and 0 bases at J, with 17 bases between. The CDR3 extends over 17 amino acids. Per germline, CDR1 SGHAT and CDR2 FQNNGV.